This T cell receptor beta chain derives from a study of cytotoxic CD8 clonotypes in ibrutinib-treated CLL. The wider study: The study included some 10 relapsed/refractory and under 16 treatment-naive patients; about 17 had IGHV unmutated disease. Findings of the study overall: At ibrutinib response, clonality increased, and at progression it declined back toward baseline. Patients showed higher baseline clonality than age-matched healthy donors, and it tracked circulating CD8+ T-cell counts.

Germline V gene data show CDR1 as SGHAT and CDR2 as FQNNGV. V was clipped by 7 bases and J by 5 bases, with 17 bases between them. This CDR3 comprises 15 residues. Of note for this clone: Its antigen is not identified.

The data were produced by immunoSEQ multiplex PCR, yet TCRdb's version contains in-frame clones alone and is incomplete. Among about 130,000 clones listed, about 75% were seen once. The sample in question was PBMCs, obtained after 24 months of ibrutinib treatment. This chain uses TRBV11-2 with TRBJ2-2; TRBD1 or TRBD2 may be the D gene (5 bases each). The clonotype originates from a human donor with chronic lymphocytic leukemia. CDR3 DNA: TGTGCCAGCACCCTTGGGGCGGGTGGGACCGGGGAGCTGTTTTTT. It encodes CASTLGAGGTGELFF.